The 30 T cell receptor beta chains given below trace back to one sample, sequenced in a study of Tregs in tolerant kidney transplant recipients (dated by TCRdb to about 2019). The transplants used related donors along with nonmyeloablative bone marrow transplantation, and in the human trials mixed chimerism was transient. Libraries were prepared through the immunoSEQ multiplex PCR assay. This is the immuneACCESS table as TCRdb keeps it, with only in-frame sequences that have V and J called. A part of the clones is gone; compared with another copy, unresolved V genes explain less than half, and the rest is unexplained. This sample comprises 81,000 or so clones, roughly 90% of them detected only once. Approximately 1.4% of the sample comes from the top ten. The sequences come from CD4+ T cells from blood (PBMCs), collected 24 months after the transplant. These receptors all stem from a human patient who received a combined kidney and bone marrow transplant. Post transplant, some T cells may arise from the graft donor.

This clone was picked up a small number of times. The chain combines TRBV5-5 with TRBJ2-1; 11 bases align to TRBD2. Per germline, CDR1 SGHKS and CDR2 YYEKEE (reference sequence). The CDR3 is 15 amino acids. J was trimmed by 4 bases and V by 4 bases; bases with no gene match: 4. The CDR3 coding sequence is TGTGCCAGCAGCCCTAGCGGGGGGCTTTACAATGAGCAGTTCTTC. Translation gives CASSPSGGLYNEQFF.

V is TRBV7-6 and J is TRBJ2-7, with D possibly being TRBD2 (5 bases). Trimming shortened V by 5 bases and J by 2 bases, and 19 bases separated the two germline ends. Germline values: CDR1 SGHVS, CDR2 FNYEAQ. This CDR3 is built from 16 residues. The CDR3 coding sequence is TGTGCCAGCAGCCCGATAGGAGGTCTCGCGACCTACGAGCAGTACTTC. Translation: CASSPIGGLATYEQYF.

This clone was detected only once. This chain joins TRBV5-1 and TRBJ1-6; possible D gene TRBD1, 5 bases. V lost 0 bases and J 10 bases, leaving 11 bases between the germline ends. Germline CDR1 reads SGHRS; CDR2 reads YFSETQ. The length of the CDR3 is 14 residues. This CDR3 is CASSLAWGGSPLHF. The DNA for the CDR3 is TGCGCCAGCAGCTTGGCTTGGGGGGGATCACCCCTCCACTTT.

For this clone: Germline is not matched at one junction end, which may reflect a read error. The rearrangement joins TRBV19 to TRBJ1-6; no clear D gene. CDR1 and CDR2 (germline): LNHDA, SQIVND (reference sequence). The CDR3 length is 12 residues. The CDR3 loop is CASRVYNSPLHF. In DNA form, the CDR3 reads TGTGCCAGTAGGGTCTATAATTCCCCCCTCCACTTT.

V and J are TRBV4-2 and TRBJ1-3, with D possibly matching TRBD1 (5 bases). Germline-derived CDR1 and CDR2 are LGHNA and YNFKEQ. Trimming took off 0 bases at V and 4 bases at J, with 10 bases between the two ends. CDR3 size: 15 residues. The CDR3 sequence is CASSQEEGSGNTIYF. Written as DNA, the CDR3 is TGTGCCAGCAGCCAAGAGGAGGGGAGCGGAAACACCATATATTTT.

The rearrangement links TRBV5-1 to TRBJ2-1, with TRBD2 as a possible D gene (7 bases). Between the trimmed V and J ends, which lost 0 bases and 3 bases, there was a span of 16 bases. Germline CDR1 is SGHRS and CDR2 is YFSETQ. The CDR3 runs 17 residues. CDR3: CASSLGLRGGRYNEQFF. The CDR3, as DNA: TGCGCCAGCAGCTTGGGTCTTAGGGGGGGCCGCTACAATGAGCAGTTCTTC.

This clone was seen once. The chain carries TRBV25-1 and TRBJ2-1, with TRBD1 identical over 9 bases. The V segment lost 2 bases and the J segment 10 bases; nucleotides outside the gene matches: 3. CDR3 length: 13 residues. CDR1 is MGHDK, CDR2 SYGVNS, per germline. CDR3 sequence: CASSEMTGGEQFF. The DNA for the CDR3 is TGTGCCAGCAGTGAAATGACAGGGGGAGAGCAGTTCTTC.

The V call is TRBV6-1, the J call TRBJ2-3; D possibly corresponds to TRBD1 (6 bases). Germline V CDR1 and CDR2: MNHNS, SASEGT. V lost 2 bases and J 0 bases, leaving 12 bases between the germline ends. This CDR3 is 16 amino acids long. The CDR3 DNA sequence: TGTGCCAGCAGTGAAATGGGGGCTAAGAGCACAGATACGCAGTATTTT. Protein sequence: CASSEMGAKSTDTQYF.

The chain combines TRBV30 with TRBJ2-7, with TRBD1 matching over 8 bases. Germline CDR1 GTSNPN, CDR2 SVGIG (reference sequence). V was clipped by 4 bases and J by 0 bases; unmatched bases: 2. The CDR3 has 13 amino acids. CDR3 amino acids: CAWNRGASYEQYF. The CDR3 bases are TGTGCCTGGAACAGGGGGGCCTCCTACGAGCAGTACTTC. The full variable domain, completed using reference TRBV30 and TRBJ2-7, is SQTIHQWPATLVQPVGSPLSLECTVEGTSNPNLYWYRQAAGRGLQLLFYSVGIGQISSEVPQNLSASRPQDRQFILSSKKLLLSDSGFYLCAWNRGASYEQYFGPGTRLTVT.

The chain employs TRBV7-2 and TRBJ2-5, with D perhaps matching TRBD1 (6 bases). Germline lookup yields CDR1 SGHTA and CDR2 FQGNSA. This CDR3 region has 14 residues. V was clipped by 5 bases and J by 2 bases, with 12 bases between them. The CDR3 sequence: CASSQVGAQETQYF. DNA of the CDR3: TGTGCCAGCAGCCAGGTGGGGGCTCAAGAGACCCAGTACTTC.

The CDR3 coding sequence is TGTGCCAGCAGCTTAGGTAGTGGTGTAACAGATACGCAGTATTTT. It translates to CASSLGSGVTDTQYF. V gene TRBV11-2 combines with J gene TRBJ2-3, with unresolved D. Germline assignment: CDR1 SGHAT and CDR2 FQNNGV. V lost 1 base, J lost 3 bases, and 11 bases lay in between. This CDR3 is built from 15 residues.

Regarding this clone: In the same sample, other DNA sequences code for this CDR3. V is TRBV7-9 and J is TRBJ1-6; TRBD1 might be the D (5 bases). This CDR3 comprises 14 residues. Germline V gene lookup returns CDR1 SEHNR and CDR2 FQNEAQ (reference sequence). V lost 5 bases and J 7 bases, leaving 12 bases between the germline ends. CDR3 DNA sequence: TGTGCCAGCAGCCCAGGGACTACAAATTCACCCCTCCACTTT. Its protein product is CASSPGTTNSPLHF.

This rearrangement joins TRBV6-5 to TRBJ2-5; 7 nucleotides line up with TRBD2. The DNA end is a closer match to TRBJ2-7, so the J assignment may be wrong. The germline V gene has CDR1 MNHEY and CDR2 SVGAGI. There are 13 residues in the CDR3. The CDR3 is CATRGDSRHEQYF. The CDR3 coding sequence is TGTGCCACCCGGGGGGATTCGAGACACGAGCAGTACTTC.

This chain connects TRBV5-1 to TRBJ2-5; 8 nucleotides line up with TRBD2. CDR3 size: 16 residues. V trimming: 0 bases; J trimming: 5 bases; junction bases outside the gene matches: 9. Germline loops: CDR1 SGHRS, CDR2 YFSETQ. DNA for the CDR3: TGCGCCAGCAGCTTGGACTGGCGGGGGGCCGGGGAGACCCAGTACTTC. Its translation: CASSLDWRGAGETQYF.

This chain uses TRBV10-3 with TRBJ2-3; 8 bases agree with TRBD2. The junction had 7 bases not matched to a gene; V was cut back by 0 bases and J by 2 bases. The CDR3 is 17 residues long. Germline V gene lookup returns CDR1 ENHRY and CDR2 SYGVKD. The CDR3 DNA sequence: TGTGCCATCAGTGAGTCGGGGGCTAGCGGGTACACAGATACGCAGTATTTT. Protein sequence: CAISESGASGYTDTQYF.

The rearrangement links TRBV7-2 to TRBJ2-1; 8 bases map to TRBD2. The V segment lost 5 bases and the J segment 2 bases; nucleotides outside the gene matches: 5. CDR1 and CDR2 (germline): SGHTA, FQGNSA. CDR3 length: 15 amino acids. The CDR3 nucleotides are TGTGCCAGCAGCAGCCGAGCGGGAGCCTACAATGAGCAGTTCTTC. It translates to CASSSRAGAYNEQFF.

The chain is built from TRBV7-9 and TRBJ1-4; D is unresolved. The CDR3 is 17 residues long. In germline, CDR1 is SEHNR, CDR2 FQNEAQ (reference sequence). The ends were cut back, 5 bases at V and 5 bases at J, with 21 bases in the middle. In nucleotides, the CDR3 is TGTGCCAGCAGCCTAGGTATCCACAGCAAGGAAAATGAAAAACTGTTTTTT. It yields the protein CASSLGIHSKENEKLFF.

This sequence joins TRBV28 and TRBJ2-7; 7 nucleotides line up with TRBD1. CDR3 length: 16 amino acids. With V trimmed by 5 bases and J by 2 bases, 12 bases remained unmatched. The germline CDR1 and CDR2 sequences are MDHEN and SYDVKM. The CDR3 protein is CASSLVRGTRAYEQYF. In DNA, the CDR3 is TGTGCCAGCAGTCTAGTCAGGGGGACAAGGGCCTACGAGCAGTACTTC.

The chain employs TRBV9 and TRBJ2-7; TRBD2 might be the D (6 bases). CDR1 and CDR2 from the germline V gene are SGDLS and YYNGEE. V dropped 3 bases and J dropped 2 bases, with 15 bases sitting between them. The CDR3 spans 15 residues. The CDR3 protein is CASSADWRGPYEQYF. For the CDR3, the DNA is TGTGCCAGCAGCGCTGATTGGAGGGGCCCCTACGAGCAGTACTTC.

The V and J genes are TRBV14 and TRBJ2-1, with TRBD2 matching over 8 bases. The CDR3 is 11 amino acids. Germline V gives CDR1 SGHDN, CDR2 FVKESK. Germline trimming cut 1 base from V and 16 bases from J; bases unmatched to any gene: 3. The DNA for the CDR3 is TGTGCCAGCAGCCAAGGCGGGGGGCCATTCTTC. Its translation: CASSQGGGPFF.

This clone was counted between two and nine times. DNA for the CDR3: TGTGCCAGCAGACGCCGACAGGGGTTAGGAAACACCATATATTTT. Its protein product is CASRRRQGLGNTIYF. The chain employs TRBV5-8 and TRBJ1-3, with 8 positions matching TRBD1. V lost 5 bases, J lost 4 bases, and 8 bases stayed unmatched. The CDR3 sequence is 15 residues long. The germline CDR1 and CDR2 sequences are SGHTS and YDEGEE.

The CDR3 spells CASSLSGRSYEQYF. The CDR3 DNA reads as TGTGCCAGCAGTCTTAGCGGGAGATCCTACGAGCAGTACTTC. This chain connects TRBV2 to TRBJ2-7; 9 nucleotides align to TRBD2. Per the germline V gene, CDR1 is SNHLY and CDR2 is FYNNEI. The CDR3 contains 14 residues. V was pared by 5 bases and J by 1 base, with 3 bases of the junction left unmatched.

This clone showed up just a few times. V is TRBV7-9 and J is TRBJ1-1; unclear D gene. V was pared by 3 bases and J by 1 base, with 9 bases between. Germline V gene data show CDR1 as SEHNR and CDR2 as FQNEAQ (reference sequence). CDR3 length: 14 amino acids. The CDR3 sequence is CASSLRGPNTEAFF. For the CDR3, the DNA is TGTGCCAGCAGCTTGAGAGGTCCGAACACTGAAGCTTTCTTT.

This clone was recorded once. V and J are TRBV10-3 and TRBJ2-7; possibly TRBD1 for D (6 bases). The length of the CDR3 is 12 residues. Trimming stripped 10 bases from V and 6 bases from J, with 16 bases between. Germline CDR1 reads ENHRY; CDR2 reads SYGVKD. The CDR3 is CATMAGESEQYF. The CDR3 nucleotides are TGTGCCACCATGGCAGGGGAAAGCGAGCAGTACTTC.

The rearrangement links TRBV19 to TRBJ2-1, with 8 nucleotides matching TRBD1. The germline V gene encodes CDR1 LNHDA and CDR2 SQIVND (reference sequence). V trimming: 4 bases; J trimming: 6 bases; junction bases outside the gene matches: 2. CDR3 length: 13 amino acids. The CDR3 sequence: CASSKDRVNEQFF. CDR3 nucleotides: TGTGCCAGTAGTAAGGACAGGGTCAATGAGCAGTTCTTC.

The V gene is TRBV19, the J gene TRBJ2-3; no definite D call. CDR1 is LNHDA and CDR2 is SQIVND in the germline V gene (reference sequence). This CDR3 is built from 11 residues. Trimming left V 5 bases short and J 6 bases short, with 6 bases between. The CDR3 is CASSFIDTQYF. DNA for the CDR3: TGTGCCAGTAGTTTCATCGATACGCAGTATTTT.

The chain uses TRBV10-3 and TRBJ1-2; TRBD1 matches at 7 bases. V lost 10 bases, J lost 8 bases, and 10 bases stayed unmatched. Germline CDR1 and CDR2: ENHRY and SYGVKD. This CDR3 comprises 12 residues. The DNA of the CDR3 is TGTGCCACAGCCCCAGGGGGACAGGGCTACACCTTC. Protein: CATAPGGQGYTF.

This clone was seen only once. V and J are TRBV5-1 and TRBJ2-3; the match to TRBD1 covers 9 bases. Losses at the gene ends were 4 bases for V and 0 bases for J; bases not matched to a gene: 12. Germline-derived CDR1 and CDR2 are SGHRS and YFSETQ. This CDR3 has 18 residues. CDR3 nucleotide sequence: TGCGCCAGCAGCCCCGGGACAGGGCTACTCGTCAGCACAGATACGCAGTATTTT. Protein product: CASSPGTGLLVSTDTQYF.

For the CDR3, the DNA is TGTGCCAGCAGACGGGACAGCTCTGGAAACACCATATATTTT. Its translation: CASRRDSSGNTIYF. The chain has TRBV6-5 and TRBJ1-3; 7 bases fit TRBD1. Germline loops: CDR1 MNHEY, CDR2 SVGAGI. V was clipped by 6 bases and J by 0 bases; unmatched bases: 2. The CDR3 covers 14 residues.

The chain joins TRBV7-9 to TRBJ2-1, with a tentative D call TRBD1 (6 bases). Trimming cost V 6 bases and J 2 bases, with 17 bases left between them. Germline CDR1 is SEHNR and CDR2 is FQNEAQ (reference sequence). CDR3 size: 16 residues. The DNA for the CDR3 is TGTGCCAGCAGACCTAACAGGGCATTGGCCTACAATGAGCAGTTCTTC. This codes for CASRPNRALAYNEQFF.